This T cell receptor (beta chain) comes out of a study of shared clonotypes between healthy human individuals. About the research overall: Donors had three CD4 naive, three CD4 memory, two CD8 naive and one CD8 memory plate apiece. Study findings and constraints: Donors were few, which limited the genetic and exposure-history diversity represented.

The CDR3 is 16 amino acids. Germline assignment: CDR1 MGHRA and CDR2 YSYEKL. A note on this clone: Its cognate antigen is unknown.

Sequencing used immunoSEQ multiplex PCR; TCRdb keeps in-frame clones, though not all of them. The profile covers approximately 530,000 clones, with 90% to 97% appearing a single time and under 0.06% taken by the ten largest. The sequence derives from a woman aged 30 to 39 in good health. Specimen: naive CD4+ T cells sorted from blood. Subset here: CD45RA+ positively selected. V is TRBV4-1 and J is TRBJ2-5, with a weak D call TRBD2 (6 bases). The J call may be incorrect, as the DNA end agrees better with TRBJ2-7. CDR3 coding DNA: TGCGCCAGCAGCCAAGGCGGAGGCGGGGTGGCCTACGAGCAGTACTTC. Translation gives CASSQGGGGVAYEQYF.